This TCR beta chain was captured by sequencing in a study of blood T cell repertoires in COVID-19 (dated by TCRdb to 2020 to 2021). Notes on the research overall: ImmuneRACE Cohort 3 recovered participants were defined by two consecutive negative NP/OP PCR tests, healthcare professional clearance, or symptom resolution. Samples covering the acute and convalescent phases of COVID-19 were provided by collaborators in the United States, Italy and Spain. The prospective study material was composed of cDNA or gDNA derived from T cells, B-cell-depleted T cells, or PBMCs. Subjects who had been exposed to COVID-19, were actively infected with it, or had recovered from it provided the deeply sampled blood TCRbeta repertoires that made up the dataset. A freely available public database, intended as a resource for researchers studying the immune response to SARS-CoV-2, is where the repertoires were released. Samples were obtained from the ongoing ImmuneRACE study (first 160 participants) and from 1,200 or so subjects provided by 6 global collaborators. Sample metadata almost always included a de-identified subject ID, COVID-19 status, age in years and sex. Where available, HLA class I and class II types were taken from metadata supplied by the sample provider and were not determined by assay-based typing. What the research found in general, with its limitations: The quantity of clinical and demographic metadata differed by source and by participant and was supplied without curation.

The immunoSEQ Assay, a bias-controlled multiplex PCR, was used to amplify TCRbeta CDR3 regions from genomic DNA. On the authors' methods: Within the assay, amplification of reference gene primers was used to estimate how many nucleated cells each sample contained. To quantify the absolute abundance of each unique TCRbeta CDR3 rearrangement, sequence reads were collapsed and filtered. For each sample, productive Simpson clonality was calculated as the square root of Simpson's diversity index over productive rearrangements. As stored in TCRdb, this immuneACCESS dataset retains in-frame rearrangements with V and J assigned. A fraction of the clones does not appear; measured against another copy, unresolved V genes explain less than half of the discrepancy, and the remainder lacks a known reason. Clonal size and the V and J genes are those of that table, whereas D and trimming came from the DNA. For this sample there are 350,000 to 400,000 clones; around 87% appear just once. Clones ranked in the top ten supply around 1.9% of the sample.

On this clone: The specificity of this receptor is unknown. No much larger clonotype is one base removed from it; base qualities were not supplied.

The germline V gene (reference sequence) supplies CDR1 GTSNPN and CDR2 SVGIG. Clipping removes 0 bases from V and 8 bases from J, with 7 as the unmatched junction base count. The CDR3 runs 15 amino acids, cysteine and phenylalanine included. Only CDR3 DNA is held: 45 bases, read in frame from base 1. Enrolling through a virtual design, the prospective study's participants ranged in age from about 18 to 89 years and lived across 24 United States geographic areas. In the prospective study, cohorts were assigned on the basis of participant-reported clinical history obtained from a screening survey and a study questionnaire. In the prospective study, mobile phlebotomists collected whole blood, serum and a nasopharyngeal or oropharyngeal swab from each participant. Prospective study participants could optionally give additional blood draws and questionnaires over an approximately 2-month period. Before DNA extraction, blood samples from the prospective study were shipped at room temperature or frozen.

Sample: PBMCs or T cells enriched from blood (not recorded which). The chain is encoded by TRBV30 joined to TRBJ2-2; TRBD1 fits 9 bases in the junction. The clonotype originates from a man aged 40-50 years in a cohort exposed to, infected with or recovered from COVID-19 (not recorded which). For the CDR3, the sequence is CAWSVLDRGVGELFF. In nucleotides, the sequence is TGTGCCTGGAGTGTACTGGACAGGGGTGTAGGGGAGCTGTTTTTT.